This TCR beta chain was sequenced for a study of radiotherapy plus CTLA-4 blockade in lung cancer. Study as a whole: Objective responses were documented in around 19% of patients, with disease control in about 28%.

This table comes from immunoSEQ multiplex PCR, and its TCRdb copy is limited to in-frame clones, with some not included. The sample carries about 45,000 clones, around 69% recorded once. Patients in the study, people with chemo-refractory metastatic non-small-cell lung cancer, received focal radiation plus ipilimumab CTLA-4 blockade. Comment on this clone: Its target is unknown.

The study's findings and limits: Blood saw expansion of tumor-derived TCR clones after radiotherapy plus ipilimumab.

Looked up from germline, CDR1 is SGHNT and CDR2 is YYREEE (reference sequence). With 3 bases clipped from V and 5 bases from J, the junction kept 5 bases outside the gene matches. The CDR3 is made up of 14 amino acids. Sequenced here: peripheral blood, sampled from a patient treated with radiotherapy plus ipilimumab. This rearrangement joins TRBV5-4 to TRBJ1-1; 9 bases match TRBD1. The TCR comes from a human donor with non-small cell lung cancer who had stable disease on radiotherapy plus ipilimumab. The CDR3 nucleotides read TGTGCCAGCAGCTGGGACAGGGCGAGGACTGAAGCTTTCTTT. Encoded protein: CASSWDRARTEAFF. Full variable domain (remainder filled in from reference TRBV5-4 and TRBJ1-1): ETGVTQSPTHLIKTRGQQVTLRCSSQSGHNTVSWYQQALGQGPQFIFQYYREEENGRGNFPPRFSGLQFPNYSSELNVNALELDDSALYLCASSWDRARTEAFFGQGTRLTVV.